Listed here are 10 T cell receptor beta chains from one sample, sequenced in a study of blood T cell repertoires in COVID-19. Repertoires were generated with immunoSEQ multiplex PCR, while TCRdb's copy carries only in-frame clones and drops some. The sample contains a few hundred thousand clones, about 82% of which appear only once. The sample taken for sequencing was peripheral blood. The receptors stem from a woman aged 50 to 65 with acute or convalescent COVID-19.

J is TRBJ2-1 and V is TRBV5-1, with 7 bases lining up with TRBD1. The CDR3 loop spans 12 amino acids. V was clipped by 5 bases and J by 6 bases; unmatched bases: 2. Germline V gives CDR1 SGHRS, CDR2 YFSETQ. The CDR3 spells CASRGQFNEQFF. CDR3 nucleotides: TGCGCCAGCAGGGGACAGTTCAATGAGCAGTTCTTC.

J is TRBJ1-1 and V is TRBV29-1; no definite D call. Trimming removed 0 bases at V and 5 bases at J, with 13 bases between. This CDR3 contains 14 residues. Germline CDR1 and CDR2: SQVTM and ANQGSEA. The CDR3 nucleotides are TGCAGCGTTGAAGATCTCCAGGCTTATACTGAAGCTTTCTTT. It specifies CSVEDLQAYTEAFF.

In DNA, the CDR3 is TGTGCCAGCTCACTCAACTCTAACGAGCAGTACTTC. Translating gives CASSLNSNEQYF. The chain links TRBV18 to TRBJ2-7, with D hard to call. The CDR3 length is 12 residues. Germline V gives CDR1 KGHSH, CDR2 LQKENI. The germline V and J ends were trimmed by 4 bases and 5 bases, with 9 bases remaining between them.

This chain uses TRBV7-2 with TRBJ1-5; no clear D gene. The CDR3 loop spans 13 amino acids. Trimming pared 2 bases from V and 5 bases from J, leaving 7 bases between. The germline V gene has CDR1 SGHTA and CDR2 FQGNSA. In DNA form, the CDR3 reads TGTGCCAGCAGCTTAATTTCAGATCAGCCCCAGCATTTT. It specifies CASSLISDQPQHF. The full variable domain, with the rest looked up from reference TRBV7-2 and TRBJ1-5, is GAGVSQSPSNKVTEKGKDVELRCDPISGHTALYWYRQSLGQGLEFLIYFQGNSAPDKSGLPSDRFSAERTGGSVSTLTIQRTQQEDSAVYLCASSLISDQPQHFGDGTRLSIL.

V is TRBV5-1 and J is TRBJ1-1; no firm D call. The CDR3 has 13 residues. In germline, CDR1 is SGHRS, CDR2 YFSETQ. The V and J ends lost 4 bases and 5 bases respectively, with 12 bases between them. CDR3 nucleotide sequence: TGCGCCAGCAGCCCCCCCTCTAGTACTGAAGCTTTCTTT. Its translation: CASSPPSSTEAFF.

The CDR3 loop reads CASSYTGGNTIYF. In DNA form, the CDR3 reads TGTGCCAGCAGCTATACAGGGGGAAACACCATATATTTT. The V call is TRBV7-2, the J call TRBJ1-3, with D maybe TRBD1 (6 bases). Trimming pared 4 bases from V and 4 bases from J, leaving 8 bases between. The CDR3 is made up of 13 amino acids. Looked up from germline, CDR1 is SGHTA and CDR2 is FQGNSA.

About this clone itself: The identical CDR3 is also encoded by other nucleotide sequences in the sample. The genes are TRBV30 and TRBJ2-7; TRBD2 matches 10 bases. V trimming: 3 bases; J trimming: 2 bases; junction bases outside the gene matches: 1. The germline gives CDR1 GTSNPN, CDR2 SVGIG (reference sequence). The CDR3 loop spans 13 amino acids. The DNA of the CDR3 is TGTGCCTGGAGACTAGCGGGGACCTACGAGCAGTACTTC. Its protein is CAWRLAGTYEQYF.

This sequence joins TRBV9 and TRBJ2-7; 7 bases are a match to TRBD2. This CDR3 comprises 14 residues. V gave up 0 bases and J gave up 2 bases; unmatched junction bases: 2. Germline loops: CDR1 SGDLS, CDR2 YYNGEE. CDR3 coding DNA: TGTGCCAGCAGCGTAGGGGGAGGGCCCTACGAGCAGTACTTC. It yields the protein CASSVGGGPYEQYF.

The rearrangement joins TRBV9 to TRBJ2-5, with D possibly TRBD2 on 6 matching bases. Looked up from germline, CDR1 is SGDLS and CDR2 is YYNGEE. This CDR3 comprises 14 residues. Trimming pared 0 bases from V and 5 bases from J, leaving 11 bases between. This chain's CDR3 is CASSVGGMAETQYF. The CDR3 DNA is TGTGCCAGCAGCGTAGGCGGGATGGCGGAGACCCAGTACTTC.

The J gene is TRBJ2-7, the V gene TRBV7-2; TRBD2 aligns across 8 bases. Trimming cost V 1 base and J 3 bases; bases outside gene matches: 2. Germline V gene sequence: CDR1 SGHTA, CDR2 FQGNSA. The CDR3 consists of 14 residues. This CDR3 is CASSLGGLGYEQYF. The CDR3 DNA reads TGTGCCAGCAGCTTAGGGGGACTAGGCTACGAGCAGTACTTC. Drawing the rest from reference TRBV7-2 and TRBJ2-7, the complete variable domain is GAGVSQSPSNKVTEKGKDVELRCDPISGHTALYWYRQSLGQGLEFLIYFQGNSAPDKSGLPSDRFSAERTGGSVSTLTIQRTQQEDSAVYLCASSLGGLGYEQYFGPGTRLTVT.